This TCR beta chain appears in the sequencing data of a study of T-cell memory formation after mild COVID-19. Overall study findings and caveats: A subset of responding clones appeared in pre-infection memory, suggesting cross-reactive memory joined. CD4+ clones that contracted lay mainly in CM and EM; CD8+ ones lay in EMRA.

Researchers used 5'RACE with constant-segment primers to make TCR alpha and TCR beta cDNA libraries that carry sample barcodes and UMIs. TCRdb re-called the 5' RACE reads through MiXCR, storing one row per CDR3 protein. The sample carries 410,000 or so distinct CDR3 sequences, about 25% recorded once. Notes on this clonotype: Antigen unknown.

Germline V gene lookup returns CDR1 SGHRS and CDR2 YFSETQ. Unmatched junction bases numbered 5, after V lost 4 bases and J lost 1 base. The CDR3 has 15 amino acids. The sequence came from an adult woman who had mild COVID-19 (a few samples of this study predate the infection). Cell type and time point are not known. The source material was PBMCs or a T cell subset sorted from them (not recorded which). The chain joins TRBV5-1 to TRBJ2-7; TRBD2 agrees at 10 bases. Here the CDR3 reads CASSTGLAISYEQYF. The CDR3 DNA reads TGCGCCAGCAGCACGGGACTAGCGATTTCCTACGAGCAGTACTTC.